These T cell receptor beta chains were read from a single sample in a study of blood T cells in healthy people across ages. A single record per CDR3 protein comes from TCRdb applying MiXCR to the 5' RACE reads. The repertoire consists of around 1,800,000 distinct CDR3 sequences, with about 39% occurring once and the leading ten covering roughly 23%. The sequencing input was blood. These receptors were collected from a human donor in good health. CDR3s include the opening cysteine and the closing phenylalanine or tryptophan. D genes are given only for firm matches. Clone size appears in some rows only: once, few, many, or a class for an expanded clone.

J gene | V gene | clone size | D gene | CDR3 DNA | CDR3 protein
TRBJ1-5 | TRBV10-2 | - | TRBD1 | TGCGCCAGCAGTGAAAGGGGGCATCAGCCCCAGCATTTT | CASSERGHQPQHF
TRBJ1-2 | TRBV5-5 | - | TRBD1 | TGTGCCAGCAGCCCCGATCTGGGGCAGGGGGCGGATGGCTACACCTTC | CASSPDLGQGADGYTF
TRBJ1-4 | TRBV7-9 | - | TRBD1 | TGTGCCGGCAGCCCAGACAGGGGTAGGAGTGAAAAACTGTTTTTT | CAGSPDRGRSEKLFF
TRBJ2-3 | TRBV12-3/TRBV12-4 | - | - | TGTGCCAGCAGTTTATCAGCGTCGGGGGCGCGAACAGATGCGCAGTATTTT | CASSLSASGARTDAQYF
TRBJ1-1 | TRBV29-1 | - | - | TGCAGCACTCGACAGGACCCGAACACTGAAGCTTTCTTT | CSTRQDPNTEAFF
TRBJ1-2 | TRBV29-1 | - | - | TGCAGCGTTGACGAGGGCAAGGGCTATGGCTACACCTTC | CSVDEGKGYGYTF
TRBJ2-3 | TRBV2 | few | TRBD1 | TGTGCCAGCAGGGGGCCTTGGGGACAGGGGGCCGGTCCCCCCACAGATACGCAGTATTTT | CASRGPWGQGAGPPTDTQYF
TRBJ1-3 | TRBV11-3 | - | TRBD1 | TGTGCCAGCAGCTTCAGACAGGGTGGAAACACCATATATTTT | CASSFRQGGNTIYF
TRBJ2-7 | TRBV6-2/TRBV6-3 | - | TRBD1 | TGTGCCAGCAGGGATACAGGGGAGCCTCGGTCCTACGAGCAGTACTTC | CASRDTGEPRSYEQYF
TRBJ2-1 | TRBV5-1 | - | - | TGCGCCAGCAGCGGACCAATGAGGGCCAATGAGCAGTTCTTC | CASSGPMRANEQFF
TRBJ2-6 | TRBV5-1 | - | - | TGCGTCAGCAGTTATACGACAGGAGCCTCTGGGGCCAACGTCCTGACTTTC | CVSSYTTGASGANVLTF
TRBJ2-1 | TRBV7-2 | few | TRBD2 | TGTGCCAGCAGCTTAGGGGGACTACACTCCTACAATGAGCAGTTCTTC | CASSLGGLHSYNEQFF
TRBJ2-7 | TRBV6-2/TRBV6-3 | few | - | TGTGCCATCTCCCGGGGGGCCAACTCCTACGAGCAGTACTTC | CAISRGANSYEQYF
TRBJ1-5 | TRBV6-1 | - | TRBD1 | TGTGCCAGCAGTGATATAACAGGGGTAGGTCAGCCCCAGCATTTT | CASSDITGVGQPQHF
TRBJ2-7 | TRBV3-1 | few | - | TGTGCCAGCAGCCACGTACGGTTCTACGAGCAGTACTTC | CASSHVRFYEQYF
TRBJ2-1 | TRBV27 | - | TRBD2 | TGTGCCAGCGGCCCCGGGGGGAGGCGGTACAATGAGCAGTTCTTC | CASGPGGRRYNEQFF
TRBJ2-3 | TRBV6-1 | once | TRBD1 | TGTGCCAGCAGTGATTCGGACAGGGGGACAGATACGCAGTATTTT | CASSDSDRGTDTQYF
TRBJ1-2 | TRBV2 | few | - | TGTGCCATCACCAGGGGCACTCACTATGGCTACACCTTC | CAITRGTHYGYTF
TRBJ2-5 | TRBV18 | few | TRBD1 | TGTGCCAGCTCACCAGCGGACAGGGTAGTTGGAGAGACCCAGTACTTC | CASSPADRVVGETQYF
TRBJ2-1 | TRBV18 | - | - | TGTGCCAGCTCACCAAGCATGGTGGGGGCCTACAATGAGCAGTTCTTC | CASSPSMVGAYNEQFF
TRBJ1-2 | TRBV6-4 | - | - | TGTGCCAGCAGAGCCTCAGAGGGTGGCTACACCTTC | CASRASEGGYTF
TRBJ1-5 | TRBV7-2 | - | - | TGTGCCAGCAGCTTAGGCCCAGTCGGTAACAATCAGCCCCAGCATTTT | CASSLGPVGNNQPQHF
TRBJ2-1 | TRBV10-3 | - | - | TGTGCCACGGAACGCGGGGGCGACTACAATGAGCAGTTCTTC | CATERGGDYNEQFF
TRBJ1-6 | TRBV9 | - | - | TGTGCCACCGGAGATTCTAATTCACCCCTCCACTTT | CATGDSNSPLHF
TRBJ1-6 | TRBV5-1 | many | - | TGCGCCAGCAGTCCAGTCGTGGGTTCACCCCTCCACTTT | CASSPVVGSPLHF